This TCR beta chain was recovered during a study of siplizumab effects on memory and regulatory T cells. The CDR3 runs 14 residues. Germline V gives CDR1 LNHDA, CDR2 SQIVND (reference sequence). Trimming removed 0 bases at V and 7 bases at J, with 10 bases between. Worth noting for this clone: Antigen unknown.

Assays covered roughly 100,000 TCR templates per sample. Libraries were prepared by immunoSEQ multiplex PCR; TCRdb keeps only in-frame clonotypes and omits some of them. The sample holds under 95,000 clones, nearly 95% seen once. Findings and limits, study-wide: Naive T cells seemed more diverse than memory cells and seemed major alloresponse contributors. Siplizumab, the agent tested, significantly reduced alloreactive sequences traceable to unstimulated CD4+ memory cells.

V gene TRBV19 combines with J gene TRBJ2-4, with D perhaps TRBD1 (5 bases). This clonotype was obtained from a human donor in good health. Sequencing input: non-Treg CD4+ T cells sorted from blood. CDR3 amino acids: CASSIDRRGNIQYF. Here the CDR3 DNA reads TGTGCCAGTAGTATAGATCGAAGGGGTAACATTCAGTACTTC.